This TCR beta chain was documented in a study of shared clonotypes between healthy human individuals. On the study more broadly: Samples came from a couple of female and three male donors aged 18 to 49. Study observations and caveats: It was only blood that was sampled, and tissue repertoires likely differ.

As to this clone: Its target is unknown.

Profiled with immunoSEQ multiplex PCR; TCRdb holds only in-frame clones, not every one. Among a few million clones, 85% to 95% were seen once, and the ten largest hold about 1.6%. Naive CD8 cells comprised CD45RO-negative, CCR7-positively selected cells, excluding terminally differentiated effector memory CD45RA+ cells. The healthy adult donors were HIV-negative and reported no recent acute infections or vaccinations. The germline gives CDR1 SGHVS, CDR2 FQNEAQ. The CDR3 has 15 amino acids. Trimming cost V 0 bases and J 3 bases, with 12 bases left between them. The chain combines TRBV7-8 with TRBJ2-7; D may be TRBD2 (6 bases). The origin of this receptor is a young man in good health. Some clones in this sample may be carry-over from other donors' samples. Sequenced: naive CD8+ T cells from PBMCs. The CDR3 sequence is CASSLAPGLYYEQYF. In nucleotides, the CDR3 is TGTGCCAGCAGCTTAGCCCCGGGACTGTACTACGAGCAGTACTTC.